The entry below describes one TCR beta chain. This sample was taken from a study of shared clonotypes between healthy human individuals. CD4+ cells yielded CD45RA+ naive and CD45RA-negative memory subsets. Clones were read by immunoSEQ multiplex PCR, and TCRdb kept only the in-frame ones, dropping some. The sample has about 2.4 million clones, roughly 93% seen once. The CDR3 consists of 12 residues. Trimming shortened V by 6 bases and J by 6 bases, and 12 bases separated the two germline ends. Germline CDR1 reads MNHEY; CDR2 reads SVGAGI. The clonotype was recovered from a man aged 18 to 29 in good health. Some clones in this sample may be carry-over from other donors' samples. Sequenced sample: naive CD4+ T cells from PBMCs. Subset indicated: CD45RA+ positively selected. The chain links TRBV6-5 to TRBJ2-7, with a weak D call TRBD2 (5 bases). The CDR3 nucleotides are TGTGCCAGCAGAAAAACGGCGGGCGAGCAGTACTTC. Translation: CASRKTAGEQYF.